The clone carrying this TCR beta chain was seen a few times. Its cognate antigen is unknown. MiXCR, applied by TCRdb to the 5' RACE reads, yields one record per CDR3 protein. The sample has some 560,000 distinct CDR3 sequences, roughly 17% seen once. V lost 5 bases, J lost 10 bases, and 18 bases lay in between. Germline lookup yields CDR1 SEHNR and CDR2 FQNEAQ (reference sequence). There are 15 residues in the CDR3. This specimen belongs to a study of T cells after yellow fever vaccination. Study in general: Each low-cell-number fraction was prepared by means of SMART-Seq v4 Ultra Low Input. Points from the study as a whole: Booster sampling recovered most clones from primary vaccination (around 96% CD4, 80% to 90% CD8). FACS-sorted repertoires could harbor abundant contaminating bulk-population clonotypes.

The receptor was isolated from a man between 18 and 29 years old who received the YFV17D yellow fever vaccine. J is TRBJ1-6 and V is TRBV7-9, with D perhaps TRBD1 (5 bases). The input for sequencing was PBMCs, taken 4 to 6 days after the first yellow fever vaccination. The CDR3 coding sequence is TGTGCCAGCAGCCCCACTCTGGGGGGGAACTCACCCCTCCACTTT. Translation gives CASSPTLGGNSPLHF.